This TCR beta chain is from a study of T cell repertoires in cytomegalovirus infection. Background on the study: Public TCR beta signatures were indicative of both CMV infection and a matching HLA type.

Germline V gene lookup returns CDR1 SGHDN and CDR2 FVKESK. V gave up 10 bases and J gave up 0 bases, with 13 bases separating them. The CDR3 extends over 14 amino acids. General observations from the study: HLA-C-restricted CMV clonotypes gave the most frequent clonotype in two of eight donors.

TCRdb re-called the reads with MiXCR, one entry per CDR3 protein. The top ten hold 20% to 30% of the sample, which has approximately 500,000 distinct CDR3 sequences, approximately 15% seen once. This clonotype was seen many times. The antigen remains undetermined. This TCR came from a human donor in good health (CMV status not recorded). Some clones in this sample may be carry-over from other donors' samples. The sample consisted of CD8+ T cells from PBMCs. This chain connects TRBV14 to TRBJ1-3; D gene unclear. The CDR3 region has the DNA TGTGCCACCCGTGGTCCCTACTCTGGAAACACCATATATTTT. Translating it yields CATRGPYSGNTIYF.